Listed below are T cell receptor beta chains from one sample, sequenced in a study of blood T cell repertoires in COVID-19. Using immunoSEQ multiplex PCR, the repertoire was profiled, and TCRdb retains in-frame clones only, with some absent. Of roughly 29,000 clones listed, approximately 93% are singletons. Source material: peripheral blood. These receptors were obtained from a woman in her seventies with COVID-19, enrolled during active disease. Both conserved end residues are part of each CDR3. D genes are given only for firm matches.

>TRBD2|TRBV5-4|TRBJ2-7
CASSFHTSGRSYEQYF
>TRBD1|TRBV18|TRBJ2-5
CASSPPTGGDETQYF
>NA|TRBV19|TRBJ2-6
CASSISVALGVLTF
>NA|TRBV19|TRBJ2-5
CASSMSRGRGETQYF
>NA|TRBV5-4|TRBJ2-2
CASSLVGGTNTGELFF
>NA|TRBV28|TRBJ1-5
CASSILSDQPQHF
>TRBD2|TRBV5-4|TRBJ2-1
CASSLGLAGVGDEQFF
>NA|TRBV3-1/TRBV3-2|TRBJ1-1
CASSQARGGTEAFF
>TRBD1|TRBV3-1/TRBV3-2|TRBJ2-7
CASSQDDRVREQYF
>TRBD2|TRBV5-1|TRBJ2-2
CASSPGLAGVAGELFF
>TRBD2|TRBV7-8|TRBJ2-1
CASSLGVARTSGNNEQFF
>TRBD1|TRBV6-2/TRBV6-3|TRBJ2-3
CASSSSRGLGTQYF
>NA|TRBV7-2|TRBJ1-2
CASSLDRAVSGYTF
>NA|TRBV5-1|TRBJ1-1
CASSLDGQMNTEAFF
>NA|TRBV24-1|TRBJ2-7
CATSAGPSYEQYF
>NA|TRBV24-1|TRBJ2-1
CATSDFAEVQFF
>TRBD1|TRBV3-1/TRBV3-2|TRBJ2-2
CASRITGQSSGELFF
>NA|TRBV2|TRBJ1-6
CASTGQIVYNSPLHF
>TRBD1|TRBV2|TRBJ1-4
CASSDSGTESNEKLFF
>TRBD1|TRBV7-9|TRBJ2-7
CASSPRDREYYEQYF
>NA|TRBV29-1|TRBJ2-7
CSVVAAYEQYF
>TRBD1|TRBV29-1|TRBJ1-5
CSVAGGDQPQHF